The clone carrying this T cell receptor (beta chain) was seen repeatedly, ten times or more. Its antigen is unknown. This entry belongs to a study of neurological immune-mediated disorders. Findings of the study overall: None of the CDR3 amino acid sequences of expanded clones recurred across subjects, suggesting private repertoires in all groups. Healthy controls had more TCR clonal expansion than multiple sclerosis, which showed the least, whereas HTLV-1-associated myelopathy showed the most.

The germline V gene encodes CDR1 LNHNV and CDR2 YYDKDF (reference sequence). V lost 2 bases and J lost 3; bases outside the gene matches: 6. The CDR3 has 15 amino acids. As for the cDNA, it was generated by 5'RACE with 10-nucleotide random UMIs. TCRdb used MiXCR to reprocess the 5' RACE reads, holding one entry per CDR3 protein. The sample includes 50,000 to 85,000 distinct CDR3 sequences, 4% to 6% of them seen just once. This receptor was obtained from a woman between 25 and 40 years old with multiple sclerosis. The specimen sequenced was PBMCs. The V call is TRBV15, the J call TRBJ2-5; 7 positions match TRBD1. In DNA form, the CDR3 reads TGTGCCACCAGCAGACAGGGACAGCGAGAAGAGACCCAGTACTTC. This codes for CATSRQGQREETQYF.